This T cell receptor (beta chain) was obtained from a study of cytomegalovirus exposure and HLA in healthy donors. About this clone itself: Its specificity is not known.

Sequencing used immunoSEQ multiplex PCR; TCRdb keeps in-frame clones, though not all of them. The table has some 330,000 clones, 80% to 90% seen once; the top ten hold under 0.85%. Overall study results and limits: Rare TCR sequences dominated, though some public TCRs recurred in many donors.

Germline CDR1 MNHEY, CDR2 SVGAGI. Trimming took 5 bases from V and 5 from J, leaving 15 bases between them. The CDR3 is 14 amino acids. V usage is TRBV6-5 and J usage is TRBJ2-5; tentatively, D is TRBD1 (5 bases). The sequence was obtained from a woman under 30 in good health and CMV-seronegative. The specimen was PBMCs. CDR3 nucleotide sequence: TGTGCCAGCAGTGAATTGGGGCGGTTCGAGACCCAGTACTTC. Its protein product is CASSELGRFETQYF.